The present T cell receptor beta chain was sequenced within a study of blood T cell repertoires in COVID-19. Study at large: T cells, B-cell-depleted T cells, or PBMCs provided the cDNA or gDNA that served as material.

The CDR3 covers 14 residues. CDR1 is SGHNT, CDR2 YYREEE, per germline (reference sequence). Germline trimming cut 7 bases from V and 5 bases from J; bases unmatched to any gene: 4. Sequencing used immunoSEQ multiplex PCR; TCRdb keeps in-frame clones, though not all of them. Among a few hundred thousand clones listed, approximately 86% were seen once. One Seattle source followed patients from active infection through their disease course. The sequenced sample was peripheral blood. The TCR was taken from a woman aged 25 to 39 with COVID-19, enrolled during active disease. J is TRBJ2-1 and V is TRBV5-4; the match to TRBD2 covers 12 bases. CDR3 DNA: TGTGCCAGCGTGCTAGCGGGAGGGAACAATGAGCAGTTCTTC. It codes for CASVLAGGNNEQFF.